The 29 T cell receptor beta chains below were found in one sample sequenced in a study of blood T cell repertoires in COVID-19. Libraries were prepared by immunoSEQ multiplex PCR; TCRdb keeps only in-frame clonotypes and omits some of them. The sample contains under 70,000 clones, under 80% of which appear only once. The material sequenced was peripheral blood. The receptor source for this set is a man aged 55 to 69 with acute or convalescent COVID-19.

This chain connects TRBV7-9 to TRBJ2-1; 9 bases agree with TRBD1. V was pared by 5 bases and J by 4 bases, with 6 bases of the junction left unmatched. Germline lookup yields CDR1 SEHNR and CDR2 FQNEAQ (reference sequence). The CDR3 covers 15 residues. The CDR3 spells CASSRGQGGYNEQFF. The CDR3, as DNA: TGTGCCAGCAGCCGGGGACAGGGAGGTTACAATGAGCAGTTCTTC.

The chain's CDR3 is CASSSWTDNQPQHF. CDR3 in DNA: TGTGCCAGCAGCTCTTGGACAGACAATCAGCCCCAGCATTTT. J is TRBJ1-5 and V is TRBV5-6; possibly TRBD1 for D (6 bases). The CDR3 loop spans 14 amino acids. Trimming cost V 3 bases and J 3 bases, with 10 bases left between them. Germline-derived CDR1 and CDR2 are SGHDT and YYEEEE.

The CDR3 DNA reads TGCGCCAGCAGTGAGTTCGGACAGGCTGGAAACACCATATATTTT. Translating it yields CASSEFGQAGNTIYF. The rearrangement links TRBV10-2 to TRBJ1-3; 7 positions match TRBD1. This CDR3 contains 15 residues. Per germline, CDR1 WSHSY and CDR2 SAAADI. V shed 1 base, J shed 2 bases, and the junction held 2 bases outside the gene matches.

The chain joins TRBV3-1 (or the pseudogene TRBV3-2) to TRBJ2-3, with D perhaps TRBD2 (7 bases). The ends were cut back, 4 bases at V and 6 bases at J, with 20 bases in the middle. The germline CDR1 and CDR2 sequences are LGHDT and YNNKEL (reference sequence). There are 16 residues in the CDR3. For the CDR3, the DNA is TGTGCCAGCAGCCTGAGGGGGAGGGGGTATTCGGATACGCAGTATTTT. Translated: CASSLRGRGYSDTQYF.

CDR3 sequence: CASSLDWAQETQYF. CDR3 nucleotides: TGTGCCAGCAGCTTAGATTGGGCCCAAGAGACCCAGTACTTC. The genes are TRBV7-9 and TRBJ2-5; D not certain. With 1 base removed from V and 1 base from J, the gap between germline ends came to 7 bases. Germline V CDR1 and CDR2: SEHNR, FQNEAQ (reference sequence). The CDR3 spans 14 residues.

The V gene is TRBV28, the J gene TRBJ2-7; tentatively, D is TRBD2 (5 bases). Germline loops: CDR1 MDHEN, CDR2 SYDVKM. The CDR3 is 13 residues long. The V gene lost 3 bases and the J gene lost 4 bases, with 10 bases spanning the gap. The CDR3 loop is CASSFPGLYEQYF. The CDR3 DNA reads as TGTGCCAGCAGTTTTCCGGGGTTATACGAGCAGTACTTC.

This clone was picked up a small number of times. The chain recombines TRBV10-2 with TRBJ2-7, with D possibly being TRBD2 (6 bases). The CDR3 sequence is 14 residues long. V was shortened by 7 bases and J by 3 bases, with 16 bases between the two germline ends. Per the germline V gene, CDR1 is WSHSY and CDR2 is SAAADI. This chain's CDR3 is CASNDPQGGYEQYF. The CDR3 DNA sequence: TGCGCCAGCAATGATCCCCAGGGAGGCTACGAGCAGTACTTC.

V is TRBV5-1 and J is TRBJ2-2; D gene uncertain. CDR1 is SGHRS, CDR2 YFSETQ, per germline. The V end was cut by 2 bases, the J end by 3 bases, with 11 bases between. This CDR3 contains 15 residues. The CDR3 DNA is TGCGCCAGCAGCTTAAGAGGAGAACACACCGGGGAGCTGTTTTTT. Translated: CASSLRGEHTGELFF. The complete variable domain, with remaining parts taken from reference TRBV5-1 and TRBJ2-2, reads KAGVTQTPRYLIKTRGQQVTLSCSPISGHRSVSWYQQTPGQGLQFLFEYFSETQRNKGNFPGRFSGRQFSNSRSEMNVSTLELGDSALYLCASSLRGEHTGELFFGEGSRLTVL.

The rearrangement joins TRBV6-2 or TRBV6-3 to TRBJ1-2; D unclear. Germline-derived CDR1 and CDR2 are MNHEY and SVGEGT. CDR3 length equals 15 residues. Trimming left V 4 bases short and J 5 bases short, with 17 bases between. CDR3 sequence (DNA): TGTGCCAGCAGTTCTTCCGCTGGAGCGGGGTATGGCTACACCTTC. Protein sequence: CASSSSAGAGYGYTF.

The chain carries TRBV7-3 and TRBJ2-7, with 12 nucleotides matching TRBD2. The CDR3 consists of 15 residues. The V gene end was trimmed by 0 bases and the J gene end by 7 bases; junction bases not matched to a gene: 4. Germline CDR1 is SGHTA and CDR2 is FQGTGA. CDR3 sequence reads: CASSLTGLAGTEQYF. CDR3 nucleotides: TGTGCCAGCAGCTTAACGGGACTAGCGGGTACTGAGCAGTACTTC.

The chain links TRBV5-8 to TRBJ2-1, with 12 bases identical to TRBD2. V was pared by 0 bases and J by 0 bases, with 4 bases of the junction left unmatched. Germline assignment: CDR1 SGHTS and CDR2 YDEGEE. This CDR3 is built from 18 residues. The CDR3 DNA sequence: TGTGCCAGCAGCTTGGGACTAGCGGGAGTGAGCTCCTACAATGAGCAGTTCTTC. It is translated as CASSLGLAGVSSYNEQFF. Supplemented by reference TRBV5-8 and TRBJ2-1, the full variable domain reads EAGVTQSPTHLIKTRGQQATLRCSPISGHTSVYWYQQALGLGLQFLLWYDEGEERNRGNFPPRFSGRQFPNYSSELNVNALELEDSALYLCASSLGLAGVSSYNEQFFGPGTRLTVL.

The V call is TRBV27, the J call TRBJ2-5, with 8 bases aligning to TRBD1. V lost 3 bases, J lost 5 bases, and 5 bases stayed unmatched. CDR1 and CDR2 (germline): MNHEY, SMNVEV (reference sequence). The CDR3 length is 14 residues. CDR3 bases: TGTGCCAGCAGTTTCGGCAGGGGGCGTGAGACCCAGTACTTC. Its translation is CASSFGRGRETQYF.

CDR3 protein: CASSAQGLGGYTF. The CDR3 nucleotides read TGTGCCAGCAGCGCACAGGGCTTGGGAGGCTACACCTTC. This sequence joins TRBV7-8 and TRBJ1-2; perhaps TRBD1 as D (6 bases). CDR1 is SGHVS and CDR2 is FQNEAQ in the germline V gene. V gave up 5 bases and J gave up 8 bases, with 15 bases separating them. The CDR3 is made up of 13 amino acids.

The chain has TRBV5-1 and TRBJ2-3, with D tentatively TRBD1 (5 bases). Germline lookup yields CDR1 SGHRS and CDR2 YFSETQ. This CDR3 contains 15 residues. Trimming took off 1 base at V and 1 base at J, with 10 bases between the two ends. CDR3 in amino acids: CASSLRGRRTDTQYF. As DNA, the CDR3 is TGCGCCAGCAGCTTGAGGGGAAGGCGCACAGATACGCAGTATTTT.

V and J are TRBV15 and TRBJ1-2; D uncertain. This CDR3 has 13 amino acids. CDR1 and CDR2 (germline): LNHNV, YYDKDF (reference sequence). Trimming took 4 bases from V and 5 from J, leaving 11 bases between them. CDR3 loop: CATSKTATYGYTF. In DNA form, the CDR3 reads TGTGCCACCAGCAAAACAGCCACTTATGGCTACACCTTC. The full variable domain, with the rest looked up from reference TRBV15 and TRBJ1-2, is DAMVIQNPRYQVTQFGKPVTLSCSQTLNHNVMYWYQQKSSQAPKLLFHYYDKDFNNEADTPDNFQSRRPNTSFCFLDIRSPGLGDTAMYLCATSKTATYGYTFGSGTRLTVV.

The rearrangement uses TRBV11-2 and TRBJ1-4; 8 nucleotides line up with TRBD1. Per the germline V gene, CDR1 is SGHAT and CDR2 is FQNNGV. V shed 4 bases, J shed 6 bases, and the junction held 7 bases outside the gene matches. The CDR3 totals 15 residues. DNA for the CDR3: TGTGCCAGCAGCTCTAACAGGGGGAATGATGAAAAACTGTTTTTT. Translating it yields CASSSNRGNDEKLFF.

The gene calls are TRBV5-1 and TRBJ2-1; no reliable D call. V shed 4 bases and J shed 9 bases, with 11 bases lying between them. The CDR3 has 12 amino acids. Germline V CDR1 and CDR2: SGHRS, YFSETQ. The CDR3 loop reads CASSLTETEQFF. The CDR3 nucleotides read TGCGCCAGCAGCCTTACAGAGACTGAGCAGTTCTTC.

V and J are TRBV19 and TRBJ2-4; tentative D call: TRBD1 (5 bases). V lost 1 base to trimming and J lost 12 bases, with 10 bases between them. The germline CDR1 and CDR2 sequences are LNHDA and SQIVND (reference sequence). The CDR3 sequence is 12 residues long. CDR3 region: CASSIGQGSQYF. In DNA form, the CDR3 reads TGTGCCAGTAGTATAGGGCAGGGCAGTCAGTACTTC.

This chain links TRBV6-5 with TRBJ2-4; TRBD2 matches 7 bases. This CDR3 contains 13 residues. Trimming cost V 7 bases and J 6 bases; bases outside gene matches: 6. Germline V gives CDR1 MNHEY, CDR2 SVGAGI. The CDR3 loop reads CASTGGGLNIQYF. CDR3 nucleotide sequence: TGTGCCAGCACTGGGGGAGGGCTAAACATTCAGTACTTC.

The CDR3 DNA reads as TGTGCCAGCAGCGAGGGACTAGCCAGGACCGGGGAGCTGTTTTTT. Protein: CASSEGLARTGELFF. The chain joins TRBV11-2 to TRBJ2-2; 9 nucleotides agree with TRBD2. Looked up from germline, CDR1 is SGHAT and CDR2 is FQNNGV. The V and J ends lost 5 bases and 5 bases, in that order; junction bases with no gene match: 6. The CDR3 runs to 15 residues.

This clone showed up just once. The chain has TRBV7-2 and TRBJ2-7; a possible D gene is TRBD2 (6 bases). Trimming pared 5 bases from V and 5 bases from J, leaving 13 bases between. This CDR3 contains 13 residues. Germline CDR1 reads SGHTA; CDR2 reads FQGNSA. The CDR3 DNA sequence: TGTGCCAGCAGCACCGCGGGGATCGACGAGCAGTACTTC. Amino acid sequence: CASSTAGIDEQYF.

The chain links TRBV15 to TRBJ1-4; D perhaps matches TRBD1 (5 bases). The CDR3 runs 15 residues. V shed 5 bases and J shed 8 bases, with 18 bases lying between them. Germline V gene lookup returns CDR1 LNHNV and CDR2 YYDKDF (reference sequence). Here the CDR3 DNA reads TGTGCCACCAGCGGCCTAGGGCAGGGAGGCGAAAAACTGTTTTTT. Its protein is CATSGLGQGGEKLFF.

The chain carries TRBV18 and TRBJ1-6; no clear D gene. The germline V and J ends were trimmed by 1 base and 7 bases, with 11 bases remaining between them. The CDR3 covers 15 residues. Germline values: CDR1 KGHSH, CDR2 LQKENI. The CDR3 spells CASSPQPSGNSPLHF. The CDR3 bases are TGTGCCAGCTCACCACAGCCGAGCGGGAATTCACCCCTCCACTTT.

The rearrangement joins TRBV20-1 to TRBJ2-1; 8 nucleotides agree with TRBD2. The CDR3 length is 10 residues. In germline, CDR1 is DFQATT, CDR2 SNEGSKA (reference sequence). After removal of 6 bases from V and 14 bases from J, the junction contained 6 bases not matched to a gene. In DNA, the CDR3 is TGCAGTGCGTCGCGGGGGGCGGAGTTCTTC. Translated, it gives CSASRGAEFF.

The rearrangement joins TRBV18 to TRBJ2-7, with D perhaps TRBD1 (5 bases). The CDR3 totals 13 residues. V dropped 3 bases and J dropped 6 bases, with 12 bases sitting between them. Germline V gives CDR1 KGHSH, CDR2 LQKENI. This CDR3 is CASSPPGPGEQYF. The CDR3 DNA follows: TGTGCCAGCTCACCTCCAGGGCCCGGCGAGCAGTACTTC.

The CDR3 protein is CASTGGRRYYEQYF. CDR3 sequence (DNA): TGTGCCAGCACAGGTGGCCGCAGGTACTACGAGCAGTACTTC. The rearrangement uses TRBV2 and TRBJ2-7; D unclear. The V gene lost 7 bases and the J gene lost 3 bases, with 16 bases spanning the gap. Germline V gene lookup returns CDR1 SNHLY and CDR2 FYNNEI. This CDR3 spans 14 amino acids.

This clone has only one observation. The V and J genes are TRBV27 and TRBJ2-2; maybe TRBD2 (7 bases). The length of the CDR3 is 15 residues. CDR1 is MNHEY, CDR2 SMNVEV, per germline (reference sequence). V was shortened by 6 bases and J by 3 bases, with 14 bases between the two germline ends. CDR3 DNA sequence: TGTGCCAGCAGCATCCGGGGGGCACACACCGGGGAGCTGTTTTTT. Its translation: CASSIRGAHTGELFF.

The gene calls are TRBV27 and TRBJ1-2; 7 bases map to TRBD1. V dropped 5 bases and J dropped 2; count of bases not matched to a gene: 2. Germline V gene data show CDR1 as MNHEY and CDR2 as SMNVEV (reference sequence). CDR3 length: 13 residues. The CDR3 protein is CASSLGQNYGYTF. The CDR3 region has the DNA TGTGCCAGCAGTCTGGGACAGAACTATGGCTACACCTTC.

This clone came up a few times. The chain is built from TRBV7-3 and TRBJ1-1; D may be TRBD1 (5 bases). CDR1 and CDR2 from the germline V gene are SGHTA and FQGTGA. This CDR3 contains 14 residues. V lost 5 bases to trimming and J lost 0 bases, with 10 bases between them. The DNA of the CDR3 is TGTGCCAGCAGCCCCCCAGGGCTGAACACTGAAGCTTTCTTT. This encodes CASSPPGLNTEAFF.